This TCR beta chain was sequenced during a study of cytomegalovirus exposure and HLA in healthy donors. Findings of the study overall: In a later analysis, HLA-C alleles had the fewest associated TCRs, DRB1 alleles the most. Exclusion as indistinguishable affected some V segments, including TRBV6-2 and TRBV6-3.

CDR3 size: 18 residues. CDR1 is SEHNR and CDR2 is FQNEAQ in the germline V gene (reference sequence). Both 60 Vbeta primers and 13 Jbeta primers went into the PCR. The protocol was immunoSEQ multiplex PCR, while the TCRdb copy is restricted to in-frame clones and leaves out a portion. The sample shows over 200,000 clones, about 84% of them seen only once. A word on this clone: Antigen: not known. An end of the junction differs from the germline gene, which may be a read error.

V gene TRBV7-9 combines with J gene TRBJ2-5; 7 bases fit TRBD2. The sequence came from a human donor in good health. The sequenced sample consisted of PBMCs. CDR3 coding DNA: TGTTCCAGCACCCCAGCGGGTGGGGGGGTCCGCGCACAAGAGACCCAGTACTTC. Translation gives CSSTPAGGGVRAQETQYF.